Following are 5 T cell receptor beta chains from one sample sequenced in a study of T cell repertoires in cytomegalovirus infection. No antigen is known for these receptors. TCRdb processed the reads anew with MiXCR; each CDR3 protein has one entry. The sample has approximately 990,000 distinct CDR3 sequences; roughly 30% are singletons. This sample comprised cultured CD8+ T cells from PBMCs, obtained from culture after CMV antigen stimulation. All receptors come from a human donor in good health (CMV status not recorded). Some clones in this sample may be carry-over from other donors' samples.

This clonotype was seen a few times. V is TRBV7-6 and J is TRBJ2-3; D not certain. The CDR3 runs to 15 residues. Germline V lookup: CDR1 SGHVS, CDR2 FNYEAQ. Trimming pared 2 bases from V and 4 bases from J, leaving 13 bases between. CDR3 sequence (DNA): TGTGCCAGCAGCTTACCACAAGCTCGAGCAGATACGCAGTATTTT. Protein sequence: CASSLPQARADTQYF.

This clonotype has just a few counts. The gene calls are TRBV19 and TRBJ1-2, with D unclear. V was clipped by 0 bases and J by 2 bases, with 10 bases between them. This CDR3 comprises 15 residues. Germline CDR1 and CDR2: LNHDA and SQIVND (reference sequence). The CDR3 region is CASSIDLAWNYGYTF. The CDR3 DNA follows: TGTGCCAGTAGTATAGATCTGGCCTGGAACTATGGCTACACCTTC.

This rearrangement joins TRBV5-6 to TRBJ1-6; the D is unclear. V was cut by 0 bases and J by 5 bases, with 9 bases left in between. Germline values: CDR1 SGHDT, CDR2 YYEEEE. The CDR3 sequence is 15 residues long. CDR3 sequence: CASSLERFDNSPLHF. CDR3 DNA sequence: TGTGCCAGCAGCTTGGAACGGTTTGATAATTCACCCCTCCACTTT.

This clonotype has only a few counts. This chain joins TRBV6-2 or TRBV6-3 and TRBJ2-3, with 7 bases that match TRBD2. CDR1 and CDR2 from the germline V gene are MNHEY and SVGEGT. The CDR3 is 16 residues long. V shed 0 bases and J 1 base; nucleotides not matched to a gene: 4. CDR3 sequence reads: CASSYSRAGGTDTQYF. The CDR3 DNA is TGTGCCAGCAGTTACTCGAGGGCGGGAGGCACAGATACGCAGTATTTT.

This clonotype was picked up many times. At one boundary the junction diverges from the germline segment, which might be a read error. The gene calls are TRBV4-1 and TRBJ2-7; 16 nucleotides agree with TRBD2. The CDR3 consists of 16 residues. Germline values: CDR1 MGHRA, CDR2 YSYEKL. CDR3 amino acids: CASSLGLAGGPYEQYF. CDR3 coding DNA: TGTGCCAGCAGCTTGGGACTAGCGGGGGGGCCCTACGAGCAGTACTTC.